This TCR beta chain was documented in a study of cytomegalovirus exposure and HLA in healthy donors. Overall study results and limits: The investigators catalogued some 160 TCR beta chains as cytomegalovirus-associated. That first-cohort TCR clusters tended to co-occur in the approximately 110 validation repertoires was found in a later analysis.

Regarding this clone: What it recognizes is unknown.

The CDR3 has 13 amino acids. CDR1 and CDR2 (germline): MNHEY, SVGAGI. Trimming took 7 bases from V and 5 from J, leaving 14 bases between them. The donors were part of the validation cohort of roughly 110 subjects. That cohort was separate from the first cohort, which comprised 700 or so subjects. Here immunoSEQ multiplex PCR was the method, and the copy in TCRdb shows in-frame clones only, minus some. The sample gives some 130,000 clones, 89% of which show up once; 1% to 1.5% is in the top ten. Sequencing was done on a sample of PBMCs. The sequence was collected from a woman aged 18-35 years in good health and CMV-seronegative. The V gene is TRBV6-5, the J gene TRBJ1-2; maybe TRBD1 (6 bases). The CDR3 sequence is CASTQGSAYGYTF. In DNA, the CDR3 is TGTGCCAGCACACAGGGTTCCGCTTATGGCTACACCTTC.